Below, 21 T cell receptor beta chains from the same sample are listed, as sequenced in a study of cytomegalovirus exposure and HLA in healthy donors. PCR primers comprised 60 Vbeta and 13 Jbeta primers. Method: immunoSEQ multiplex PCR; TCRdb's copy keeps in-frame clones and lacks some. This sample carries 130,000 or so clones, roughly 82% of them seen once, and the ten largest clones take around 1.5%. The sequenced material came from PBMCs. These receptors all stem from a woman younger than 30 in good health and CMV-seronegative.

The chain joins TRBV7-2 to TRBJ2-1; 11 bases map to TRBD2. CDR1 and CDR2 (germline): SGHTA, FQGNSA. Trimming removed 3 bases from V and 7 bases from J; junction bases left unmatched: 5. This CDR3 spans 15 amino acids. CDR3 loop: CASSFLAGGGNEQFF. CDR3 nucleotides: TGTGCCAGCAGCTTTCTAGCGGGAGGAGGGAATGAGCAGTTCTTC.

The genes are TRBV6-4 and TRBJ2-1; 11 positions agree with TRBD1. This CDR3 contains 15 residues. Germline trimming cut 4 bases from V and 3 bases from J; bases unmatched to any gene: 2. Germline CDR1 MRHNA, CDR2 SNTAGT. The CDR3 nucleotides read TGTGCCAGCAGTGCAGGGACAGGGGGCTACAATGAGCAGTTCTTC. Its protein product is CASSAGTGGYNEQFF.

The chain couples TRBV6-6 to TRBJ2-1, with 12 bases matching TRBD2. The length of the CDR3 is 14 residues. The V segment lost 7 bases and the J segment 9 bases; nucleotides outside the gene matches: 7. In germline, CDR1 is MNHNY, CDR2 SVGAGI (reference sequence). The CDR3 nucleotides read TGTGCCAGCAAGTCTAGCGGGAGGGCGGGTGAGCAGTTCTTC. Residues: CASKSSGRAGEQFF.

The gene calls are TRBV5-1 and TRBJ2-3; perhaps TRBD1 as D (6 bases). The CDR3 contains 13 residues. The V end lost 4 bases, the J end lost 4 bases, and 10 bases lay between the germline ends. Germline CDR1 SGHRS, CDR2 YFSETQ. The CDR3 DNA follows: TGCGCCAGCAGCCTGGGACACCCAGATACGCAGTATTTT. Its translation: CASSLGHPDTQYF.

This clone was seen just once. V and J are TRBV6-5 and TRBJ2-7; the match to TRBD1 covers 7 bases. This CDR3 contains 13 residues. Germline V gene sequence: CDR1 MNHEY, CDR2 SVGAGI. The J segment lost 2 bases and the V segment lost 4 bases, leaving 2 bases of the junction unmatched. In DNA form, the CDR3 reads TGTGCCAGCAGTTCGACAGGGACCTACGAGCAGTACTTC. Protein sequence: CASSSTGTYEQYF.

The V gene is TRBV6-1, the J gene TRBJ2-2; D remains unclear. Germline loops: CDR1 MNHNS, CDR2 SASEGT. This CDR3 contains 12 residues. Trimming pared 7 bases from V and 5 bases from J, leaving 8 bases between. CDR3 loop: CASTLRTGELFF. CDR3 coding DNA: TGTGCCAGCACCCTGCGGACCGGGGAGCTGTTTTTT.

In this sample, this clone turned up once. The gene calls are TRBV18 and TRBJ1-1; TRBD1 agrees at 8 bases. Germline-derived CDR1 and CDR2 are KGHSH and LQKENI. J lost 5 bases, V lost 3 bases, and 8 bases had no gene match. The CDR3 spans 15 residues. The CDR3 nucleotides are TGTGCCAGCTCACCTGTCCCCGGGACAGGAACTGAAGCTTTCTTT. Translation gives CASSPVPGTGTEAFF.

This sequence joins TRBV5-1 and TRBJ2-1; the D gene is possibly TRBD2 (6 bases). CDR1 and CDR2 from the germline V gene are SGHRS and YFSETQ. The CDR3 totals 17 residues. Trimming shortened V by 0 bases and J by 1 base, and 14 bases separated the two germline ends. The CDR3 DNA follows: TGCGCCAGCAGCTTGGAAAGTCTCGCGGGATCCTACAATGAGCAGTTCTTC. Amino acids: CASSLESLAGSYNEQFF.

This rearrangement joins TRBV4-1 to TRBJ1-3, with no clear D. The CDR3 is 13 residues long. Germline values: CDR1 MGHRA, CDR2 YSYEKL. V gave up 6 bases and J gave up 3 bases, with 9 bases separating them. CDR3 loop: CASSLRYGNTIYF. In DNA, the CDR3 is TGCGCCAGCAGTCTGAGGTATGGAAACACCATATATTTT.

This clone was observed a handful of times. V usage is TRBV10-1 and J usage is TRBJ1-1; no reliable D call. V was clipped by 3 bases and J by 7 bases, with 9 bases between them. The CDR3 totals 12 residues. The germline V gene encodes CDR1 WNHNN and CDR2 SYGVQD (reference sequence). The DNA for the CDR3 is TGCGCCAGCAGTGAAGGAGCCAATGAAGCTTTCTTT. This translates into CASSEGANEAFF.

The chain carries TRBV27 and TRBJ1-5, with D hard to call. CDR1 and CDR2 from the germline V gene are MNHEY and SMNVEV (reference sequence). Trimming removed 5 bases from V and 4 bases from J, with 6 bases in between. The CDR3 length is 12 residues. In DNA form, the CDR3 reads TGTGCCAGCAGTAGGAGAAATCAGCCCCAGCATTTT. It codes for CASSRRNQPQHF.

This clone was observed once. CDR3 coding DNA: TGTGCCAGCAGCTTGTCAGGATCGGGGCAGCCCCAGCATTTT. This gives the protein CASSLSGSGQPQHF. The chain is built from TRBV5-4 and TRBJ1-5; no clear D gene. Germline CDR1 is SGHNT and CDR2 is YYREEE (reference sequence). There are 14 residues in the CDR3. The V and J ends lost 1 base and 7 bases respectively, with 12 bases between them.

This rearrangement joins TRBV7-2 to TRBJ1-5, with D possibly being TRBD1 (6 bases). CDR1 and CDR2 from the germline V gene are SGHTA and FQGNSA. V dropped 2 bases and J dropped 1 base, with 12 bases sitting between them. This CDR3 is built from 16 residues. As DNA, the CDR3 is TGTGCCAGCAGCTTAACGGGGGGCGGGAGCAATCAGCCCCAGCATTTT. It specifies CASSLTGGGSNQPQHF.

In its sample, this clone was seen a few times. The rearrangement links TRBV11-3 to TRBJ1-1, with a tentative D call TRBD1 (6 bases). Germline CDR1 and CDR2: SGHNT and YENEEA. The CDR3 is 15 amino acids. Trimming stripped 5 bases from V and 1 base from J, with 14 bases between. This CDR3 is CASSPGGAQNTEAFF. The CDR3 DNA sequence: TGTGCCAGCAGCCCGGGGGGGGCACAGAACACTGAAGCTTTCTTT.

This clone has just one count. This chain links TRBV4-1 with TRBJ2-7, with D possibly being TRBD2 (5 bases). In germline, CDR1 is MGHRA, CDR2 YSYEKL. The CDR3 is 13 amino acids. With 3 bases removed from V and 3 bases from J, the gap between germline ends came to 9 bases. DNA of the CDR3: TGCGCCAGCAGCCACGCCGGGAACTACGAGCAGTACTTC. Translating it yields CASSHAGNYEQYF.

This clone was seen a single time. The chain joins TRBV6-1 to TRBJ1-2; D may be TRBD1 (5 bases). Per the germline V gene, CDR1 is MNHNS and CDR2 is SASEGT. Trimming stripped 2 bases from V and 7 bases from J, with 11 bases between. The CDR3 sequence is 13 residues long. The CDR3 region is CASSERAGGGYTF. CDR3 bases: TGTGCCAGCAGTGAAAGGGCGGGGGGTGGCTACACCTTC.

The chain couples TRBV6-6 to TRBJ1-1; TRBD1 aligns across 11 bases. The germline V gene encodes CDR1 MNHNY and CDR2 SVGAGI (reference sequence). CDR3 length: 15 residues. Trimming took 5 bases from V and 5 from J; bases not matched to a gene: 7. This CDR3 reads CASSRDRGGRTEAFF. The DNA for the CDR3 is TGTGCCAGCAGTAGGGACAGGGGGGGAAGAACTGAAGCTTTCTTT.

The J gene is TRBJ1-5, the V gene TRBV18; D might be TRBD1 (6 bases). The germline gives CDR1 KGHSH, CDR2 LQKENI. V was clipped by 6 bases and J by 1 base, with 19 bases between them. This CDR3 comprises 17 residues. The CDR3 DNA reads as TGTGCCAGCTCCCCCCCCGGGGCAGGGGCGAGCAATCAGCCCCAGCATTTT. Its protein product is CASSPPGAGASNQPQHF.

This chain connects TRBV6-5 to TRBJ1-1; the D is unclear. V was shortened by 3 bases and J by 3 bases, with 11 bases between the two germline ends. This CDR3 comprises 14 residues. Germline CDR1 reads MNHEY; CDR2 reads SVGAGI. CDR3 coding DNA: TGTGCCAGCAGTTATGATGGCTCCTACACTGAAGCTTTCTTT. Translation gives CASSYDGSYTEAFF.

CDR3 coding DNA: TGCAGTGCTAGGACAGGGGGGAATGATTTCTTT. Its protein product is CSARTGGNDFF. The rearrangement joins TRBV20-1 to TRBJ1-1, with 9 bases matching TRBD1. Germline V gives CDR1 DFQATT, CDR2 SNEGSKA (reference sequence). The CDR3 has 11 residues. The V segment lost 3 bases and the J segment 13 bases; nucleotides outside the gene matches: 6.

The chain links TRBV5-1 to TRBJ2-7; D might be TRBD2 (6 bases). Per the germline V gene, CDR1 is SGHRS and CDR2 is YFSETQ. Trimming removed 4 bases at V and 0 bases at J, with 14 bases between. The CDR3 is 15 amino acids. In DNA form, the CDR3 reads TGCGCCAGCAGCCCGGGACTCATGTACTCCTACGAGCAGTACTTC. Residues: CASSPGLMYSYEQYF.